This entry lists 3 T cell receptor beta chains sequenced from one sample in a study of T cell responses to AZD1222 COVID-19 vaccine. The method was immunoSEQ multiplex PCR; TCRdb's version includes in-frame clones alone and lacks a portion of them. This table has about 140,000 clones, 80% to 95% appearing once. The sequences come from peripheral blood, collected 28 days after the second AZD1222 dose. The receptor set was obtained from an adult who received the AZD1222 COVID-19 vaccine.

This clone appeared once. This sequence joins TRBV18 and TRBJ2-7, with 9 bases lining up with TRBD2. Trimming removed 6 bases from V and 5 bases from J; junction bases left unmatched: 14. The CDR3 spans 16 residues. Germline values: CDR1 KGHSH, CDR2 LQKENI. CDR3 DNA: TGTGCCAGCTCCCGAACCGGCGGACTAGCGAGGCACGAGCAGTACTTC. It encodes CASSRTGGLARHEQYF.

This clone was picked up one time. The chain recombines TRBV28 with TRBJ1-5; no definite D call. Trimming took off 3 bases at V and 3 bases at J, with 9 bases between the two ends. Germline CDR1 reads MDHEN; CDR2 reads SYDVKM. The CDR3 has 14 amino acids. The CDR3 protein is CASSFERNNQPQHF. CDR3 nucleotide sequence: TGTGCCAGCAGTTTCGAACGGAACAATCAGCCCCAGCATTTT.

The rearrangement uses TRBV2 and TRBJ1-4; D call uncertain. CDR3 length: 15 amino acids. The germline V gene has CDR1 SNHLY and CDR2 FYNNEI. The V end was cut by 4 bases, the J end by 8 bases, with 17 bases between. CDR3 region: CASSARPQWGEKLFF. DNA of the CDR3: TGTGCCAGCAGTGCCCGGCCCCAGTGGGGAGAAAAACTGTTTTTT.